The entry below describes one T cell receptor beta chain. Here immunoSEQ multiplex PCR was the method, and the copy in TCRdb shows in-frame clones only, minus some. The sample has more than 300,000 clones, 95% seen once. The data originate from a study of shared T cell receptors in the human thymus. V was pared by 4 bases and J by 2 bases, with 4 bases of the junction left unmatched. Per germline, CDR1 MNHEY and CDR2 SMNVEV (reference sequence). This CDR3 is built from 15 residues. The specimen sequenced was thymocytes. The chain employs TRBV27 and TRBJ2-5, with TRBD2 matching 10 bases. The TCR sequence derives from a human donor. CDR3 amino acids: CASSSQREGQETQYF. CDR3 in DNA: TGTGCCAGCAGTTCCCAGCGGGAGGGACAAGAGACCCAGTACTTC.